The entry below gives a single TCR beta chain sequence along with its context. The antigen it recognizes is unknown. Base qualities are not recorded, but no much larger clone differs from it by a single base. Trimming accounts for 3 bases at V and 3 bases at J, while the number of junction bases matched to no gene is 7. Based on the germline V gene (reference sequence), the CDR1 and CDR2 sequences are MNHEY and SMNVEV. Measured from the cysteine to the phenylalanine, the CDR3 is 16 residues long. Only the CDR3 portion is preserved as DNA: 48 bases, with reading frame beginning at the first base. These data belong to a study of identical twins (dated by TCRdb to the mid-2010s). Regarding the complete study: To test whether fetal clonotypes persist, the study used deep sequencing on TCR alpha and beta repertoires from monozygotic twins, unrelated adults of various ages, and cord blood. To rule out contamination, replicate twin experiments were performed at different times with different library preparation protocols.

General conclusions and limits of the study: In monozygotic twins, recombination models systematically underestimated out-of-frame TCR alpha sharing, but the models matched the sharing seen between unrelated individuals. Conclusions relied on cross-sectional statistical analysis, since the same donors could not be followed over many years. Zero-insertion analyses could be partly confounded by invariant T cells such as MAIT and iNKT, although diverse VJ usage argued against such confounding for most clonotypes. Compared with coincidental sharing between unrelated individuals, an excess of low generation-probability sequences was observed among out-of-frame TCR alpha sequences shared between twins. In beta out-of-frame sequences, excess twin sharing was weaker, because having fewer shared sequences lowered the signal-to-noise ratio. Fewer insertions were carried by abundant cord blood beta clonotypes; a weaker similar trend was observed in young adult naive repertoires, while no such trend was observed in memory repertoires.

Every donor was a healthy Caucasian. The twin cohort consisted of three pairs of female monozygotic twins, all aged about 18 to 30 years. Peripheral blood mononuclear cells were used as the source from which RNA for TCR libraries was isolated. Receptor amplification or capture employed 5' RACE. For sequencing, an Illumina HiSeq 2000 was employed. A universal primer binding site was added through template switching, and the final cDNA carried a unique molecular identifier so that TCR cDNA molecules could be counted accurately. Specific primers in the conserved constant-segment region were used to synthesize first-strand cDNA for TCR alpha and beta chains. To control for contamination, every cDNA library was double barcoded, receiving both a SMART-Mk sample barcode and Illumina barcodes. TruSeq adapter sequences along with Illumina sample barcodes were introduced in two successive PCR steps. The TCR alpha and beta cDNA libraries were sequenced on the Illumina HiSeq platform using custom primers. The paper's processing steps were these. MiGEC processed the raw reads to extract unique molecular identifiers, while MiXCR was used to determine the CDR3 positions. For each individual, recombination models were inferred using an EM algorithm with the repgenHMM and IGoR tools. Shared clonotypes were analyzed with the tcR package in R, and sharing was normalized by the product of cloneset sizes. Out-of-frame nonproductive sequences were analyzed to study raw recombination free of thymic and clonal selection effects. TCRdb handled the public reads itself, with Q25 trimming in fastp and clone calling in MiXCR, and kept productive beta chains. Rows with one shared CDR3 protein collapse into an entry with the most common genes and DNA. It is TCRdb's table, rather than the study itself, that gives the V and J calls and clone size. In this sample the table shows around 570,000 distinct CDR3 sequences, roughly 9.5% of which occur a single time. Under 3% of the sample comes from the top ten.

These data also featured in a second study, about yellow fever vaccine responses in identical twins. That second report states: The authors reported that the T cell response to vaccination in identical twins appeared partly convergent and partly personalized. Focusing on identical twins, the study followed the T cell clones that responded to the vaccine, and did so with precision.

This sequence originates from a woman aged 18-29 years in good health. This receptor chain uses TRBV27 and TRBJ2-7; TRBD2 agrees with 11 junctional bases. Specimen: PBMCs. In nucleotide form, the sequence is TGTGCCAGCAGTTTTTTCGGGACTAGCGGAGGCTACGAGCAGTACTTC. It encodes CASSFFGTSGGYEQYF.